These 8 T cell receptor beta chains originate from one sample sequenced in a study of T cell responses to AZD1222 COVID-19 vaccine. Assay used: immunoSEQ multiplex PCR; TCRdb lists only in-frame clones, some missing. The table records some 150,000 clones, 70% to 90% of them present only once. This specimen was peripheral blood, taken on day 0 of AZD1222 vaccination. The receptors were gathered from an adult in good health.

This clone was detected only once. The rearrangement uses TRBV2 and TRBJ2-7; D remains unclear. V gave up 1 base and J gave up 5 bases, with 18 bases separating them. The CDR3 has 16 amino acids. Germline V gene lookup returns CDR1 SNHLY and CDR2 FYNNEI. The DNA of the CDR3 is TGTGCCAGCAGTGAAGGGTCTGGGAACAGCTTGGACGAGCAGTACTTC. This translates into CASSEGSGNSLDEQYF.

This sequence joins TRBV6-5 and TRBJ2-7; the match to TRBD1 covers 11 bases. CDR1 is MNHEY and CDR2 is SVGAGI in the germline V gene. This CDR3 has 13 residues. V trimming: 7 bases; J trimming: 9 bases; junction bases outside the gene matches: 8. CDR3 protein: CASIGTGGGWQYF. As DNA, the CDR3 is TGTGCCAGCATCGGGACAGGGGGTGGATGGCAGTACTTC.

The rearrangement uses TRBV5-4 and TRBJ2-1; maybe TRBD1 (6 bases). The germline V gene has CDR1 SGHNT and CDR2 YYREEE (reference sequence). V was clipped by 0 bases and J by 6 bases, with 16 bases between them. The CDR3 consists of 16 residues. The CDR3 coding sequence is TGTGCCAGCAGCTTGGGGGCCGGACAGATAACCAATGAGCAGTTCTTC. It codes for CASSLGAGQITNEQFF. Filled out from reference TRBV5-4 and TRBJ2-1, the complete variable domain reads ETGVTQSPTHLIKTRGQQVTLRCSSQSGHNTVSWYQQALGQGPQFIFQYYREEENGRGNFPPRFSGLQFPNYSSELNVNALELDDSALYLCASSLGAGQITNEQFFGPGTRLTVL.

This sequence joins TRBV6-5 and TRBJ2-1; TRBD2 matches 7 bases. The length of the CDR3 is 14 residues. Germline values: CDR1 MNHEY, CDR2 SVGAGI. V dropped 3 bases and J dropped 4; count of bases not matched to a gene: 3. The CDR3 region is CASSYGAGYNEQFF. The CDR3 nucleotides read TGTGCCAGCAGTTATGGAGCGGGGTACAATGAGCAGTTCTTC.

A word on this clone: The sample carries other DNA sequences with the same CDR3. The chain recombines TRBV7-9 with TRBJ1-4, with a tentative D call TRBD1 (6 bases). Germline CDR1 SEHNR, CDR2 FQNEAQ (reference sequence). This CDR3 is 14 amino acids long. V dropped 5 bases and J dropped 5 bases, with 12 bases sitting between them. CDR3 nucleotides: TGTGCCAGCAGCCCCGGCCAGGGGAATGAAAAACTGTTTTTT. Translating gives CASSPGQGNEKLFF.

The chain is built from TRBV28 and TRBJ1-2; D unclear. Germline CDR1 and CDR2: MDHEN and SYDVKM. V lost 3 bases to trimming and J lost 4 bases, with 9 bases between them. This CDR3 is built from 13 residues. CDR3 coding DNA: TGTGCCAGCAGTTTCGACGCCAGCTATGGCTACACCTTC. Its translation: CASSFDASYGYTF.

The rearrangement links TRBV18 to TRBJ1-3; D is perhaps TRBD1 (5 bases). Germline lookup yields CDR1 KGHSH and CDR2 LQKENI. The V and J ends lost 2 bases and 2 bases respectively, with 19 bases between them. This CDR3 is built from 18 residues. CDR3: CASSPRLTGPQTGNTIYF. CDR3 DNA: TGTGCCAGCTCACCAAGGCTTACGGGACCACAAACTGGAAACACCATATATTTT.

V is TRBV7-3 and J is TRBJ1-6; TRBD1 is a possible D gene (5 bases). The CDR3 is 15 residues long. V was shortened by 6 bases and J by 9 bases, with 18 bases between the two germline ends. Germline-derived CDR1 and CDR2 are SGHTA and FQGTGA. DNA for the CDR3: TGTGCCAGCAGTTCCCTTCCAGGGTTCGCTTCACCCCTCCACTTT. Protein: CASSSLPGFASPLHF.